The next 28 T cell receptor beta chains were all read from a single sample in a study of T cells in Graves' hyperthyroidism and ophthalmopathy. RNA transcripts provided the source from which TCR beta CDR3 regions were amplified. Primed by the HTBI set, a first-round RT-PCR was run on the TCR CDR3. TCRdb reprocessed the multiplex PCR reads via MiXCR and lists one record per CDR3 protein. Of about 720,000 distinct CDR3 sequences detected, about 15% appear once; the ten largest clones hold over 7.5%. Sequenced: blood. Receptors were obtained from a man younger than 30 with Graves' hyperthyroidism.

The rearrangement uses TRBV24-1 and TRBJ2-2; a possible D gene is TRBD2 (7 bases). CDR3 length: 14 amino acids. Germline V gene sequence: CDR1 KGHDR, CDR2 SFDVKD. Trimming removed 9 bases from V and 4 bases from J, with 14 bases in between. CDR3: CATGGGTGTGELFF. CDR3 nucleotide sequence: TGTGCCACCGGGGGGGGCACGGGCACCGGGGAGCTGTTTTTT.

The chain links TRBV7-9 to TRBJ2-1, with TRBD2 matching 9 bases. CDR1 and CDR2 from the germline V gene are SEHNR and FQNEAQ (reference sequence). This CDR3 is built from 16 residues. The ends lost 5 bases at V and 3 bases at J; junction bases unmatched: 8. CDR3 nucleotide sequence: TGTGCCAGCAGCCGTCTTTGGCGGGAGGGCTACAATGAGCAGTTCTTC. This codes for CASSRLWREGYNEQFF. The complete variable domain, with remaining parts taken from reference TRBV7-9 and TRBJ2-1, reads DTGVSQNPRHKITKRGQNVTFRCDPISEHNRLYWYRQTLGQGPEFLTYFQNEAQLEKSRLLSDRFSAERPKGSFSTLEIQRTEQGDSAMYLCASSRLWREGYNEQFFGPGTRLTVL.

This sequence joins TRBV25-1 and TRBJ1-4, with a tentative D call TRBD1 (6 bases). CDR1 is MGHDK and CDR2 is SYGVNS in the germline V gene. Trimming cost V 2 bases and J 3 bases, with 13 bases left between them. This CDR3 has 16 amino acids. CDR3 in DNA: TGTGCCAGCAGTGAACTCCACAGGGCGGCTAATGAAAAACTGTTTTTT. Encoded protein: CASSELHRAANEKLFF.

The chain uses TRBV28 and TRBJ2-4; D may be TRBD1 or TRBD2 (5 bases each). Trimming pared 3 bases from V and 3 bases from J, leaving 15 bases between. Per the germline V gene, CDR1 is MDHEN and CDR2 is SYDVKM. The CDR3 consists of 16 residues. DNA for the CDR3: TGTGCCAGCAGTTTCCGCTTTGGGACGGACAAAAACATTCAGTACTTC. Translation gives CASSFRFGTDKNIQYF.

The chain joins TRBV20-1 to TRBJ2-2; TRBD1 matches at 9 bases. Looked up from germline, CDR1 is DFQATT and CDR2 is SNEGSKA (reference sequence). The CDR3 runs 15 residues. The ends lost 6 bases at V and 4 bases at J; junction bases unmatched: 9. For the CDR3, the DNA is TGCAGTGCAGACACAGGGGGCGAAGGCACCGGGGAGCTGTTTTTT. Protein sequence: CSADTGGEGTGELFF.

This clonotype was seen a handful of times. J is TRBJ2-1 and V is TRBV9; the D gene is possibly TRBD2 (7 bases). Germline V gives CDR1 SGDLS, CDR2 YYNGEE. CDR3 size: 15 residues. V lost 7 bases, J lost 10 bases, and 24 bases lay in between. CDR3 coding DNA: TGTGCCAGCCCCGGGGGGATGGGGGGCGAGGACGAGCAGTTCTTC. Its translation is CASPGGMGGEDEQFF.

This clonotype has ten or more counts. The chain employs TRBV15 and TRBJ2-7; D is unresolved. The CDR3 sequence is 15 residues long. The germline CDR1 and CDR2 sequences are LNHNV and YYDKDF (reference sequence). Trimming pared 0 bases from V and 3 bases from J, leaving 12 bases between. The CDR3 reads CATSRDLAGRYEQYF. The CDR3 nucleotides read TGTGCCACCAGCAGAGATCTCGCAGGACGCTACGAGCAGTACTTC.

Ten or more counts support this clonotype. The chain carries TRBV3-1 and TRBJ1-4, with TRBD1 identical over 7 bases. The CDR3 consists of 17 residues. The V segment lost 2 bases and the J segment 4 bases; nucleotides outside the gene matches: 10. In germline, CDR1 is LGHDT, CDR2 YNNKEL (reference sequence). CDR3 in amino acids: CASSQPPTGFDNEKLFF. The CDR3 bases are TGTGCCAGCAGCCAACCCCCGACAGGGTTTGATAATGAAAAACTGTTTTTT.

There are a few counts of this clonotype. The junction departs from the called germline gene at one end, perhaps through a read error. The chain recombines TRBV2 with TRBJ2-1, with D tentatively TRBD2 (6 bases). Per germline, CDR1 SNHLY and CDR2 FYNNEI. This CDR3 is 15 amino acids long. The CDR3 protein is CACSEARENRNEQFF. CDR3 bases: TGTGCCTGCAGTGAAGCTCGGGAGAATAGGAATGAGCAGTTCTTC. The full variable domain, in which reference TRBV2 and TRBJ2-1 provide the parts outside the CDR3, is EPEVTQTPSHQVTQMGQEVILRCVPISNHLYFYWYRQILGQKVEFLVSFYNNEISEKSEIFDDQFSVERPDGSNFTLKIRSTKLEDSAMYFCACSEARENRNEQFFGPGTRLTVL.

There are many counts of this clonotype. This rearrangement joins TRBV20-1 to TRBJ2-7; the match to TRBD2 covers 9 bases. V shed 3 bases, J shed 8 bases, and the junction held 14 bases outside the gene matches. Germline CDR1 DFQATT, CDR2 SNEGSKA (reference sequence). CDR3 length equals 15 residues. For the CDR3, the DNA is TGCAGTGCTAGTCTGGCGGGAGGGTTCAAAGCGAAGCAGTACTTC. Protein product: CSASLAGGFKAKQYF.

This clonotype was seen repeatedly, ten times or more. In DNA, the CDR3 is TGTGCCAGCAGTTTACATCGTAGGTTCTCCTACGAGCAGTACTTC. Translating gives CASSLHRRFSYEQYF. The rearrangement uses TRBV12-3 or TRBV12-4 and TRBJ2-7; D is unresolved. Trimming left V 2 bases short and J 0 bases short, with 11 bases between. The CDR3 runs to 15 residues.

This clonotype was observed a few times. The genes are TRBV9 and TRBJ2-3; maybe TRBD1 (6 bases). The germline V gene has CDR1 SGDLS and CDR2 YYNGEE. V lost 0 bases and J 5 bases, leaving 19 bases between the germline ends. The CDR3 has 17 amino acids. The CDR3 spells CASSVEMGAIEEDTQYF. CDR3 DNA sequence: TGTGCCAGCAGCGTAGAGATGGGGGCGATAGAGGAAGATACGCAGTATTTT.

This clonotype was detected many times. This chain uses TRBV20-1 with TRBJ2-7; the D is unclear. V dropped 2 bases and J dropped 5 bases, with 4 bases sitting between them. CDR3 length equals 10 residues. CDR1 is DFQATT and CDR2 is SNEGSKA in the germline V gene (reference sequence). The CDR3 DNA reads as TGCAGTGCTAGAAGGGACGAGCAGTACTTC. It yields the protein CSARRDEQYF.

Worth noting for this clonotype: As the CDR3 is not closed by the conserved phenylalanine or tryptophan, this likely results from a read error. The rearrangement uses TRBV28 and TRBJ2-7; D is possibly TRBD1 (6 bases). Looked up from germline, CDR1 is MDHEN and CDR2 is SYDVKM. The CDR3 has 12 amino acids. V was pared by 10 bases and J by 7 bases, with 17 bases between. This CDR3 is CATQGQLGEQYS. The CDR3 DNA follows: TGTGCCACCCAAGGACAGTTAGGGGAGCAGTACTCC.

The J gene is TRBJ2-2, the V gene TRBV7-2; tentative D call: TRBD2 (6 bases). Germline-derived CDR1 and CDR2 are SGHTA and FQGNSA. The CDR3 totals 18 residues. V was cut by 3 bases and J by 3 bases, with 20 bases left in between. The DNA for the CDR3 is TGTGCCAGCAGCTTTAGGTTGGGACTTAGTCTTTACACCGGGGAGCTGTTTTTT. Translation: CASSFRLGLSLYTGELFF.

This clonotype was observed many times. The chain couples TRBV15 to TRBJ1-1, with D possibly matching TRBD1 (6 bases). V dropped 5 bases and J dropped 2 bases, with 12 bases sitting between them. This CDR3 has 14 amino acids. The germline V gene has CDR1 LNHNV and CDR2 YYDKDF (reference sequence). The CDR3, as DNA: TGTGCCACCAGCCACAGGGATGGTAACACTGAAGCTTTCTTT. It codes for CATSHRDGNTEAFF.

Many counts were recorded for this clonotype. The CDR3 DNA reads as TGTGCCAGCAGCGCGAGGGCATGGGGGGATACGCAGTATTTT. Its translation: CASSARAWGDTQYF. The gene calls are TRBV7-9 and TRBJ2-3; D may be TRBD1 or TRBD2 (5 bases each). The V end lost 5 bases, the J end lost 6 bases, and 15 bases lay between the germline ends. The CDR3 length is 14 residues. CDR1 SEHNR and CDR2 FQNEAQ come from the germline V gene (reference sequence). Filled out from reference TRBV7-9 and TRBJ2-3, the complete variable domain reads DTGVSQNPRHKITKRGQNVTFRCDPISEHNRLYWYRQTLGQGPEFLTYFQNEAQLEKSRLLSDRFSAERPKGSFSTLEIQRTEQGDSAMYLCASSARAWGDTQYFGPGTRLTVL.

The J gene is TRBJ1-5, the V gene TRBV10-3, with D possibly being TRBD1 (6 bases). This CDR3 is built from 13 residues. Germline values: CDR1 ENHRY, CDR2 SYGVKD. V was cut by 10 bases and J by 4 bases, with 14 bases left in between. The CDR3 loop is CATTGIGNQPQHF. The CDR3 nucleotides are TGTGCCACCACAGGGATCGGAAATCAGCCCCAGCATTTT.

Many counts were recorded for this clonotype. The chain carries TRBV7-6 and TRBJ2-5; D might be TRBD1 or TRBD2, each matching 5 bases. Germline CDR1 is SGHVS and CDR2 is FNYEAQ. The V and J ends lost 5 bases and 1 base respectively, with 17 bases between them. This CDR3 comprises 16 residues. The DNA of the CDR3 is TGTGCCAGCAGCCCATACCGGGACCGCCTCCAAGAGACCCAGTACTTC. It is translated as CASSPYRDRLQETQYF.

This clonotype was observed at least ten times. The chain carries TRBV6-2 or TRBV6-3 and TRBJ2-1; 11 bases fit TRBD2. This CDR3 has 15 amino acids. The germline gives CDR1 MNHEY, CDR2 SVGEGT. Losses at the gene ends were 5 bases for V and 5 bases for J; bases not matched to a gene: 5. The CDR3 DNA sequence: TGTGCCAGCAGTCTCCTAGCGGGAGGTAACAATGAGCAGTTCTTC. Protein product: CASSLLAGGNNEQFF.

This clonotype showed up many times. V is TRBV29-1 and J is TRBJ2-5; D remains unclear. V was pared by 5 bases and J by 0 bases, with 4 bases between. Germline V gene sequence: CDR1 SQVTM, CDR2 ANQGSEA. There are 11 residues in the CDR3. CDR3 sequence reads: CSVPYQETQYF. The CDR3 DNA reads TGCAGCGTTCCGTACCAAGAGACCCAGTACTTC.

This clonotype turned up a few times. The rearrangement uses TRBV25-1 and TRBJ2-1, with 10 bases fitting TRBD2. The ends lost 4 bases at V and 7 bases at J; junction bases unmatched: 10. From germline, CDR1 is MGHDK and CDR2 SYGVNS. The CDR3 covers 16 residues. As DNA, the CDR3 is TGTGCCAGCAGTGTCTCCCTAGCGGGAGTCCAAAATGAGCAGTTCTTC. This gives the protein CASSVSLAGVQNEQFF.

This clonotype appeared a few times. The rearrangement uses TRBV5-1 and TRBJ2-7; no clear D. Trimming took 3 bases from V and 2 from J, leaving 9 bases between them. The CDR3 is made up of 13 amino acids. Germline values: CDR1 SGHRS, CDR2 YFSETQ. In nucleotides, the CDR3 is TGCGCCAGCAGCTCCGTCACCACCTACGAGCAGTACTTC. Encoded protein: CASSSVTTYEQYF.

This clonotype was detected a few times. The J gene is TRBJ2-7, the V gene TRBV20-1; D uncertain. The CDR3 has 14 residues. Germline CDR1 DFQATT, CDR2 SNEGSKA (reference sequence). Trimming took 3 bases from V and 0 from J, leaving 12 bases between them. The CDR3 nucleotides are TGCAGTGCTAGGGCCTACCAGAGCTCCTACGAGCAGTACTTC. It specifies CSARAYQSSYEQYF.

This clonotype was detected ten times or more. This sequence joins TRBV28 and TRBJ2-7; 12 nucleotides agree with TRBD1. CDR3 length equals 13 residues. Trimming at V came to 5 bases and at J to 9 bases, leaving 5 bases not matched to a gene. Germline loops: CDR1 MDHEN, CDR2 SYDVKM. The CDR3 nucleotides are TGTGCCAGCAGTCTGGGACAGGGGGCAGGGCAGTACTTC. As protein: CASSLGQGAGQYF.

This clonotype is a singleton in its sample. This rearrangement joins TRBV2 to TRBJ1-5; no firm D call. This CDR3 is 12 amino acids long. Germline V gene sequence: CDR1 SNHLY, CDR2 FYNNEI. Trimming cost V 1 base and J 9 bases, with 7 bases left between them. Written as DNA, the CDR3 is TGTGCCAGCAGTGAAGGTTTCCGGCCCCAGCATTTT. Translated, it gives CASSEGFRPQHF.

This clonotype was detected only a few times. The chain links TRBV14 to TRBJ2-7; no definite D call. The germline V gene encodes CDR1 SGHDN and CDR2 FVKESK. V was cut by 0 bases and J by 4 bases, with 10 bases left in between. This CDR3 is 14 amino acids long. The CDR3 is CASSQEGGQYEQYF. DNA of the CDR3: TGTGCCAGCAGCCAAGAGGGCGGCCAGTACGAGCAGTACTTC.

The chain combines TRBV6-2 or TRBV6-3 with TRBJ2-1; no definite D call. The germline V gene has CDR1 MNHEY and CDR2 SVGEGT. Trimming removed 2 bases from V and 5 bases from J, with 19 bases in between. The CDR3 extends over 17 amino acids. In DNA, the CDR3 is TGTGCCAGCAGTTACGGTTCCGTTAGGGTATCCCACAATGAGCAGTTCTTC. Its translation: CASSYGSVRVSHNEQFF.